The 11 T cell receptor beta chains in this list originate from one sample, sequenced in a study of CD8+ T cells in alopecia areata. It was cDNA, reverse transcribed from extracted RNA, that served as the sequencing template. Generated by immunoSEQ multiplex PCR, the TCRdb table keeps only in-frame clones and is missing some. This sample carries 290,000 or so clones, none of them present only once. Sorting used CD4, CD8alpha, NKG2D, NKG2ACE and other markers on pooled cutaneous lymph node cells. Sequences were obtained from CD4+ T cells sorted from a lymph node. The source of these receptors is a C3H/HeJ mouse with alopecia areata. Strain MHC haplotype: H2-k.

As regards this clone: Genes and germline come from the mouse. The read terminates 4 residues ahead of where the CDR3 ends, so the germline J gene completes it. V usage is TRBV13-3 and J usage is TRBJ2-3, with a weak D call TRBD1 (6 bases). The germline V gene has CDR1 NNHDY and CDR2 SYVADS. The CDR3 contains 16 residues. Trimming removed 4 bases from V and 0 bases from J, with 15 bases in between. Incomplete CDR3 DNA: TGTGCCAGCAGTCCCCCCGGGACAACTAGTGCAGAA. Translating it yields CASSPPGTTSAE. The entire CDR3 protein is CASSPPGTTSAETLYF.

With respect to this clone: Mouse gene names and germline throughout. The read ends 4 residues early relative to the CDR3; the germline J gene fills the gap. The chain couples TRBV13-1 to TRBJ2-1; the D gene is possibly TRBD2 (7 bases). The CDR3 loop spans 15 amino acids. Germline assignment: CDR1 NSHNY and CDR2 SYGAGN. V lost 1 base, J lost 3 bases, and 11 bases lay in between. The covered CDR3 bases are TGTGCCAGCAGTGATAAGGGGGGCCTCTATGCT. This gives the protein CASSDKGGLYA. The complete CDR3 sequence is CASSDKGGLYAEQFF.

As to this clone: Mouse names are used for the genes. The read comes to an end 4 residues before the CDR3 does, leaving the germline J gene to fill in the end. The V gene is TRBV5, the J gene TRBJ2-5; 7 nucleotides align to TRBD2. The CDR3 runs to 14 residues. Germline loops: CDR1 LGHNA, CDR2 YNLKQL (reference sequence). Trimming took 4 bases from V and 1 from J; bases not matched to a gene: 2. The CDR3: CASSRLGHQDTQYF. The CDR3 DNA, read in part, is TGTGCCAGCAGCCGACTGGGCCACCAAGAC.

In regard to this clone: Each gene name is a mouse one. The sequenced fragment ends 4 residues before the CDR3 boundary, so the rest is inferred from the germline J gene. The genes are TRBV19 and TRBJ2-3, with 7 bases identical to TRBD1. Per germline, CDR1 FNHDT and CDR2 SITEND (reference sequence). With 3 bases clipped from V and 4 bases from J, the junction kept 5 bases outside the gene matches. The CDR3 length is 14 residues. Incomplete CDR3 DNA: TGTGCCAGCAGTACAGACAGGGCCACAGAA. Amino acids: CASSTDRATE. The entire CDR3 sequence reads CASSTDRATETLYF.

For this clone: Mouse names are used for the genes. CDR3: CASSQETQGQGSAETLYF. The DNA read from the CDR3 is TGTGCCAGCAGCCAAGAAACTCAAGGACAGGGGAGTGCAGAA. The gene calls are TRBV5 and TRBJ2-3; TRBD1 matches 9 bases. The read gets to within 4 residues of the CDR3 end, and the germline J gene fills in the rest. CDR3 length: 18 residues. After removal of 0 bases from V and 0 bases from J, the junction contained 7 bases not matched to a gene. Germline V gene data show CDR1 as LGHNA and CDR2 as YNLKQL (reference sequence).

Concerning this clone itself: Mouse names are used for the genes. The read gets to within 4 residues of the CDR3 end, and the germline J gene fills in the rest. Other nucleotide sequences in the sample specify the same CDR3. This chain links TRBV13-1 with TRBJ1-2, with D possibly matching TRBD1 (5 bases). Germline-derived CDR1 and CDR2 are NSHNY and SYGAGN. V lost 0 bases and J 4 bases, leaving 7 bases between the germline ends. The CDR3 spans 13 residues. The CDR3 sequence: CASSDAQGSDYTF. The sequenced part of the CDR3 DNA is TGTGCCAGCAGTGATGCCCAGGGCTCC.

In its sample, this clone was seen a few times. An end of the junction does not agree with germline; a read error may underlie this. All gene names here are mouse names. The missing CDR3 end, 4 residues past where the read stops, is filled in from the germline J gene. J is TRBJ2-5 and V is TRBV14, with 9 positions matching TRBD2. This CDR3 has 15 amino acids. Germline loops: CDR1 SGHDT, CDR2 FRDEAV. CDR3 DNA (partial): TGTGCCAGCGGTTTCGACTGGGGGTACCAAGAC. This encodes CASGFDWGYQD. The whole CDR3 sequence is CASGFDWGYQDTQYF.

Only a few counts were recorded for this clone. Gene names and germline match the mouse. The CDR3 end is not reached by the read, which stops 4 residues before it; the germline J gene fills it in. The sample holds other DNA sequences that translate to the same CDR3. The V call is TRBV19, the J call TRBJ2-2; 11 bases are a match to TRBD2. Per germline, CDR1 FNHDT and CDR2 SITEND (reference sequence). The V and J ends lost 2 bases and 2 bases, in that order; junction bases with no gene match: 2. This CDR3 contains 16 residues. CDR3 region: CASSMDWGANTGQLYF. The part of the CDR3 DNA that was read is TGTGCCAGCAGTATGGACTGGGGGGCCAACACCGGG.

About this clone itself: Gene names denote mouse genes. CDR3 region: CASSDTFNQDTQYF. The part of the CDR3 DNA that was read is TGTGCCAGCAGTGATACTTTTAACCAAGAC. The rearrangement links TRBV13-3 to TRBJ2-5; no definite D call. The sequenced fragment ends 4 residues before the CDR3 boundary, so the rest is inferred from the germline J gene. Trimming took 1 base from V and 0 from J, leaving 6 bases between them. The V gene's germline CDR1 is NNHDY and CDR2 SYVADS. There are 14 residues in the CDR3.

This clone was seen a few times. Gene names and germline match the mouse. From the germline J gene comes the end of the CDR3, since the read stops 3 residues before it. The chain combines TRBV19 with TRBJ1-6; 7 nucleotides agree with TRBD1. TRBJ1-6 is designated an ORF whose function remains uncertain. V dropped 6 bases and J dropped 2; count of bases not matched to a gene: 2. The germline CDR1 and CDR2 sequences are FNHDT and SITEND (reference sequence). The CDR3 runs to 14 residues. The CDR3 reads CASMRGPYNSPLYF. The DNA read from the CDR3 is TGTGCCAGCATGAGGGGGCCCTATAATTCGCCC.

This clone was counted only a few times. Gene names follow the mouse nomenclature. Read coverage stops 4 residues before the CDR3 terminus; the germline J gene supplies the remainder. Other nucleotide sequences from this sample produce the same CDR3. The V and J genes are TRBV19 and TRBJ1-1; tentative D call: TRBD1 (6 bases). Trimming removed 2 bases at V and 1 base at J, with 9 bases between. This CDR3 has 14 amino acids. Germline CDR1 is FNHDT and CDR2 is SITEND (reference sequence). CDR3 bases read: TGTGCCAGCAGTATCGGCAGGGGGAACACA. It is translated as CASSIGRGNT. The entire CDR3 protein is CASSIGRGNTEVFF. The variable domain in full, completed from reference TRBV19 and TRBJ1-1, reads GGIITQTPKFLIGQEGQKLTLKCQQNFNHDTMYWYRQDSGKGLRLIYYSITENDLQKGDLSEGYDASREKKSSFSLTVTSAQKNEMAVFLCASSIGRGNTEVFFGKGTRLTVV.